This TCR beta chain was found in a study of cytomegalovirus exposure and HLA in healthy donors. Across the study: One earlier analysis, a look at around 180 million T cells, found about 110 million unique TCR beta sequences.

The PCR had 60 Vbeta and 13 Jbeta primers. Sequenced by immunoSEQ multiplex PCR; TCRdb stores in-frame clones only, minus some. Among about 120,000 clones listed, 10% were seen once. Between the trimmed V and J ends, which lost 6 bases and 1 base, there was a span of 12 bases. Germline lookup yields CDR1 SQVTM and CDR2 ANQGSEA. The CDR3 is 13 amino acids. This clone has only a few counts. Antigen unknown. Study-level results: Analyses of presence and absence presupposed an approximately uniform sequencing depth across donors.

This clonotype was obtained from a woman aged 18-29 years in good health and CMV-seropositive. Sequencing was carried out using PBMCs. The V and J genes are TRBV29-1 and TRBJ1-1; a weak D match, TRBD1 (5 bases). CDR3 sequence reads: CSVTGQGNTEAFF. In DNA, the CDR3 is TGCAGCGTCACCGGACAAGGGAACACTGAAGCTTTCTTT.